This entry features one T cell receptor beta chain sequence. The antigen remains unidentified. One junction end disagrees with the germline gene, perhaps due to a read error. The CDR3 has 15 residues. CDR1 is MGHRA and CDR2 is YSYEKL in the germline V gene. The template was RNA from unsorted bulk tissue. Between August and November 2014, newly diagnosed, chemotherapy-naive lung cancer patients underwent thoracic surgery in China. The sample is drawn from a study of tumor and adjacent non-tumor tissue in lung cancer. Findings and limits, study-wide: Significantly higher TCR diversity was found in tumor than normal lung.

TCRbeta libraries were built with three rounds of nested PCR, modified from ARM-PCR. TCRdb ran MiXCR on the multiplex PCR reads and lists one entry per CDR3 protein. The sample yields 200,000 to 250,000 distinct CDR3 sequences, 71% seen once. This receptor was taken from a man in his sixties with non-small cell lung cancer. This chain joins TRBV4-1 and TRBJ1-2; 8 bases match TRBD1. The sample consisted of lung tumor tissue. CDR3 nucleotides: TGCACCAGCAGCCAAGGACAAACAGGGGGCTATGGCTACACCTTC. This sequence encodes CTSSQGQTGGYGYTF.